One sample yielded the 21 T cell receptor beta chains listed below, sequenced in a study of T cells in pancreatic ductal adenocarcinoma. Surgery without prior neoadjuvant therapy was the treatment of the selected pancreatic ductal adenocarcinoma patients. Produced via immunoSEQ multiplex PCR; TCRdb's table is partial and in-frame only. The sample has about 12,000 clones, about nine tenths seen once. Sequenced: PBMCs. These receptors originate from a human donor with pancreatic ductal adenocarcinoma.

The chain combines TRBV19 with TRBJ2-3, with D perhaps TRBD1 (5 bases). The V and J ends lost 2 bases and 8 bases respectively, with 14 bases between them. CDR1 is LNHDA and CDR2 is SQIVND in the germline V gene (reference sequence). The CDR3 length is 14 residues. The CDR3 DNA follows: TGTGCCAGTAGTATAAGGGGTGAAGCAGGTACGCAGTATTTT. It encodes CASSIRGEAGTQYF.

This chain uses TRBV5-8 with TRBJ1-2; D is unresolved. In germline, CDR1 is SGHTS, CDR2 YDEGEE. V was trimmed by 4 bases and J by 2 bases, leaving 15 bases between them. The CDR3 runs to 15 residues. The DNA for the CDR3 is TGTGCCAGCAGCCCAAGGACGCGCCAGAACTATGGCTACACCTTC. This encodes CASSPRTRQNYGYTF.

CDR3: CASSLDPGAESNQPQHF. The CDR3 nucleotides read TGTGCCAGCAGCTTAGATCCGGGGGCGGAAAGCAATCAGCCCCAGCATTTT. The chain employs TRBV11-3 and TRBJ1-5; D might be TRBD1 (6 bases). Germline V gene data show CDR1 as SGHNT and CDR2 as YENEEA. V was shortened by 0 bases and J by 1 base, with 13 bases between the two germline ends. The CDR3 covers 17 residues.

The chain is built from TRBV27 and TRBJ1-6; the D is unclear. The V gene lost 7 bases and the J gene lost 4 bases, with 14 bases spanning the gap. The germline CDR1 and CDR2 sequences are MNHEY and SMNVEV (reference sequence). There are 15 residues in the CDR3. This CDR3 is CASNPTPGYNSPLHF. CDR3 nucleotide sequence: TGTGCCAGCAACCCAACTCCCGGGTATAATTCACCCCTCCACTTT.

The rearrangement uses TRBV12-5 and TRBJ2-3; maybe TRBD1 (6 bases). The CDR3 is 16 residues long. V lost 5 bases, J lost 2 bases, and 17 bases lay in between. Germline CDR1 and CDR2: LGHNT and FRNRAP. CDR3 amino acids: CASGPPGQKNTDTQYF. CDR3 coding DNA: TGTGCTAGTGGTCCCCCGGGACAAAAGAACACAGATACGCAGTATTTT.

The chain is built from TRBV25-1 and TRBJ2-1; D is uncertain. The V end was cut by 4 bases, the J end by 6 bases, with 4 bases between. This CDR3 region has 11 residues. Germline values: CDR1 MGHDK, CDR2 SYGVNS. CDR3 loop: CASSGLNEQFF. CDR3 DNA sequence: TGTGCCAGCAGTGGCCTCAATGAGCAGTTCTTC.

This chain links TRBV27 with TRBJ1-4; 10 nucleotides agree with TRBD1. The V segment lost 6 bases and the J segment 7 bases; nucleotides outside the gene matches: 5. Looked up from germline, CDR1 is MNHEY and CDR2 is SMNVEV (reference sequence). CDR3 length equals 14 residues. The CDR3 region has the DNA TGTGCCAGCAGCGGACAGGGGGTGGGTGAAAAACTGTTTTTT. It encodes CASSGQGVGEKLFF.

J is TRBJ2-2 and V is TRBV19, with D maybe TRBD1 (5 bases). The germline V and J ends were trimmed by 9 bases and 1 base, with 12 bases remaining between them. Germline V gene data show CDR1 as LNHDA and CDR2 as SQIVND (reference sequence). This CDR3 is 14 amino acids long. The CDR3 DNA reads TGTGCCAGCGCTGGAACAGGGAACACCGGGGAGCTGTTTTTT. This sequence encodes CASAGTGNTGELFF. The whole variable domain, filled in from reference TRBV19 and TRBJ2-2, reads DGGITQSPKYLFRKEGQNVTLSCEQNLNHDAMYWYRQDPGQGLRLIYYSQIVNDFQKGDIAEGYSVSREKKESFPLTVTSAQKNPTAFYLCASAGTGNTGELFFGEGSRLTVL.

The rearrangement links TRBV21-1 to TRBJ2-2; TRBD1, the D gene given by the table, was not confirmed from the DNA. TRBV21-1 is reported as a pseudogene. The CDR3 has 15 residues. The CDR3 sequence: CASSLRTGNTGELFF. The CDR3 DNA reads as TGTGCCAGCAGCCTCCGGACAGGGAACACCGGGGAGCTGTTTTTT.

This clone occurred once. The chain combines TRBV19 with TRBJ2-3; weak D call: TRBD2 (6 bases). The germline CDR1 and CDR2 sequences are LNHDA and SQIVND (reference sequence). CDR3 length: 17 residues. V gave up 1 base and J gave up 2 bases, with 16 bases separating them. The chain's CDR3 is CASSIAGDLGYTDTQYF. The CDR3, as DNA: TGTGCCAGTAGTATAGCGGGAGACCTGGGCTACACAGATACGCAGTATTTT.

This sequence joins TRBV11-3 and TRBJ2-5; D is uncertain. CDR3 size: 13 residues. The germline gives CDR1 SGHNT, CDR2 YENEEA. V lost 2 bases, J lost 2 bases, and 6 bases lay in between. CDR3 coding DNA: TGTGCCAGCAGCTTATACAGTCAAGAGACCCAGTACTTC. The encoded protein is CASSLYSQETQYF.

V is TRBV4-2 and J is TRBJ2-7, with 8 bases identical to TRBD1. Germline-derived CDR1 and CDR2 are LGHNA and YNFKEQ. The CDR3 extends over 15 amino acids. The junction had 8 bases not matched to a gene; V was cut back by 2 bases and J by 5 bases. The CDR3 region has the DNA TGTGCCAGCAGCCAAACCCAGGACAGGGTCCACGAGCAGTACTTC. It encodes CASSQTQDRVHEQYF.

The gene calls are TRBV28 and TRBJ2-6; no firm D call. CDR1 is MDHEN and CDR2 is SYDVKM in the germline V gene. The V end lost 3 bases, the J end lost 3 bases, and 6 bases lay between the germline ends. The CDR3 runs 14 residues. CDR3 amino acids: CASSFSFGANVLTF. The CDR3 DNA sequence: TGTGCCAGCAGTTTCTCCTTTGGGGCCAACGTCCTGACTTTC.

V and J are TRBV5-4 and TRBJ2-5; no firm D call. The CDR3 sequence is 13 residues long. CDR1 is SGHNT, CDR2 YYREEE, per germline (reference sequence). V shed 4 bases and J shed 5 bases, with 12 bases lying between them. CDR3 loop: CASSPNESETQYF. The CDR3 bases are TGTGCCAGCAGCCCAAACGAATCGGAGACCCAGTACTTC.

This clone was observed a handful of times. V and J are TRBV19 and TRBJ1-1; D may be TRBD1 (6 bases). The germline V gene encodes CDR1 LNHDA and CDR2 SQIVND (reference sequence). V lost 8 bases and J 4 bases, leaving 14 bases between the germline ends. The CDR3 has 13 amino acids. The CDR3 region is CASGGQGTTEAFF. The DNA of the CDR3 is TGTGCCAGTGGGGGCCAGGGGACCACTGAAGCTTTCTTT.

The genes are TRBV20-1 and TRBJ2-1, with D possibly matching TRBD1 (5 bases). The V gene's germline CDR1 is DFQATT and CDR2 SNEGSKA (reference sequence). The V and J ends lost 2 bases and 7 bases respectively, with 6 bases between them. The CDR3 covers 11 residues. The CDR3, as DNA: TGCAGTGCTAGACAGGGTAATGAGCAGTTCTTC. Encoded protein: CSARQGNEQFF.

The chain couples TRBV5-8 to TRBJ2-3; unclear D gene. The CDR3 extends over 17 amino acids. V gave up 2 bases and J gave up 0 bases, with 16 bases separating them. Germline values: CDR1 SGHTS, CDR2 YDEGEE. The CDR3 region is CASSFGFDSTSTDTQYF. For the CDR3, the DNA is TGTGCCAGCAGCTTCGGATTCGATAGTACTAGCACAGATACGCAGTATTTT.

This clone was counted a single time. This chain connects TRBV5-1 to TRBJ2-5; D unresolved. The CDR3 runs 12 residues. Between the trimmed V and J ends, which lost 1 base and 4 bases, there was a span of 5 bases. CDR1 SGHRS and CDR2 YFSETQ come from the germline V gene. The DNA for the CDR3 is TGCGCCAGCAGCTTGACCCTAGAGACCCAGTACTTC. It yields the protein CASSLTLETQYF.

DNA for the CDR3: TGTGCCAGCAGTTTGGTTTACCAAGGCGGCAATCAGCCCCAGCATTTT. It is translated as CASSLVYQGGNQPQHF. The chain carries TRBV28 and TRBJ1-5; D is unresolved. The V end was cut by 3 bases, the J end by 2 bases, with 14 bases between. The germline gives CDR1 MDHEN, CDR2 SYDVKM. The CDR3 is made up of 16 amino acids. Drawing the rest from reference TRBV28 and TRBJ1-5, the complete variable domain is DVKVTQSSRYLVKRTGEKVFLECVQDMDHENMFWYRQDPGLGLRLIYFSYDVKMKEKGDIPEGYSVSREKKERFSLILESASTNQTSMYLCASSLVYQGGNQPQHFGDGTRLSIL.

V is TRBV19 and J is TRBJ2-2; tentatively, D is TRBD1 or TRBD2 (6 bases each). CDR1 and CDR2 from the germline V gene are LNHDA and SQIVND (reference sequence). With 2 bases removed from V and 4 bases from J, the gap between germline ends came to 20 bases. There are 18 residues in the CDR3. The CDR3 reads CASSIIKGGWSFTGELFF. The CDR3 coding sequence is TGTGCCAGTAGTATAATTAAGGGGGGATGGTCTTTCACCGGGGAGCTGTTTTTT.

This chain links TRBV6-1 with TRBJ2-7, with a tentative D call TRBD1 (9 bases). The V gene lost 7 bases and the J gene lost 3 bases, with 16 bases spanning the gap. The CDR3 spans 14 residues. CDR1 is MNHNS, CDR2 SASEGT, per germline. This chain's CDR3 is CASTGGDRVYEQYF. The CDR3 DNA reads as TGTGCCAGCACCGGGGGGGACAGGGTCTACGAGCAGTACTTC.